The 19 T cell receptor beta chains given below trace back to one sample, sequenced in a study of cytomegalovirus exposure and HLA in healthy donors (dated by TCRdb to about 2017). The library was generated by the immunoSEQ multiplex PCR assay. For the multiplex PCR, a mixture combining 60 forward primers for TCR Vbeta segments and 13 reverse primers for TCR Jbeta segments was used. TCRdb holds this immuneACCESS table with in-frame rearrangements only. Some clones are missing; in checked studies, unresolved V genes explain under half, and the rest has no known cause. The table for this sample lists approximately 140,000 clones; around 80% of them were counted only once. The ten most abundant clones make up approximately 13% of the sample. Sequenced input: PBMCs. The origin of the receptors is a man aged 35 to 55 in good health and CMV-seropositive.

The rearrangement uses TRBV5-4 and TRBJ2-1, with 9 bases matching TRBD1. The ends lost 3 bases at V and 6 bases at J; junction bases unmatched: 7. CDR3 length equals 15 residues. The germline gives CDR1 SGHNT, CDR2 YYREEE (reference sequence). The CDR3 region has the DNA TGTGCCAGCAGCTCCTCCGGGACAGGGATCAATGAGCAGTTCTTC. It yields the protein CASSSSGTGINEQFF.

The chain couples TRBV19 to TRBJ2-7, with 8 bases matching TRBD1. V gave up 3 bases and J gave up 5 bases; unmatched junction bases: 9. CDR1 is LNHDA and CDR2 is SQIVND in the germline V gene (reference sequence). CDR3 size: 15 residues. This CDR3 is CASSIFAGQGDEQYF. As DNA, the CDR3 is TGTGCCAGTAGTATTTTCGCCGGACAGGGTGACGAGCAGTACTTC.

This clone was found a few times. The CDR3 coding sequence is TGTGCCAGCAGTGACGGTGGGAGATCCTACAATGAGCAGTTCTTC. This sequence encodes CASSDGGRSYNEQFF. The chain employs TRBV6-1 and TRBJ2-1, with a tentative D call TRBD2 (5 bases). The CDR3 is 15 residues long. The germline V gene encodes CDR1 MNHNS and CDR2 SASEGT. Trimming cost V 3 bases and J 1 base, with 10 bases left between them.

This rearrangement joins TRBV18 to TRBJ2-7; tentatively, D is TRBD2 (7 bases). The CDR3 runs 15 residues. Trimming cost V 2 bases and J 0 bases, with 11 bases left between them. Germline values: CDR1 KGHSH, CDR2 LQKENI. DNA for the CDR3: TGTGCCAGCTCACCAGGGGGGGCGCACTCCTACGAGCAGTACTTC. Translated, it gives CASSPGGAHSYEQYF.

This rearrangement joins TRBV6-1 to TRBJ2-2; D remains unclear. Per germline, CDR1 MNHNS and CDR2 SASEGT. The CDR3 consists of 13 residues. Trimming left V 2 bases short and J 6 bases short, with 7 bases between. The CDR3 sequence: CASSESGPGELFF. Written as DNA, the CDR3 is TGTGCCAGCAGTGAATCTGGCCCCGGGGAGCTGTTTTTT.

The chain joins TRBV9 to TRBJ1-1; tentatively, D is TRBD1 (6 bases). Germline-derived CDR1 and CDR2 are SGDLS and YYNGEE. V dropped 1 base and J dropped 2 bases, with 9 bases sitting between them. This CDR3 region has 14 residues. The CDR3 coding sequence is TGTGCCAGCAGCGTAAGGGGACAAAACACTGAAGCTTTCTTT. It is translated as CASSVRGQNTEAFF.

The chain joins TRBV5-1 to TRBJ2-3, with TRBD2 identical over 14 bases. Germline V CDR1 and CDR2: SGHRS, YFSETQ. The CDR3 has 18 residues. V lost 0 bases, J lost 3 bases, and 6 bases stayed unmatched. CDR3 sequence: CASSLATSGRALTDTQYF. CDR3 DNA: TGCGCCAGCAGCTTGGCGACTAGCGGGAGGGCACTGACAGATACGCAGTATTTT.

This chain uses TRBV11-2 with TRBJ2-1; 7 bases line up with TRBD1. V lost 2 bases to trimming and J lost 5 bases; unmatched junction nucleotides: 3. Germline V gene data show CDR1 as SGHAT and CDR2 as FQNNGV. The CDR3 totals 14 residues. The CDR3 protein is CASSLMGQNNEQFF. The CDR3 DNA reads TGTGCCAGCAGCTTAATGGGACAGAACAATGAGCAGTTCTTC.

V and J are TRBV11-2 and TRBJ2-1; TRBD2 matches at 7 bases. The ends lost 5 bases at V and 8 bases at J; junction bases unmatched: 12. In germline, CDR1 is SGHAT, CDR2 FQNNGV. CDR3 size: 15 residues. The CDR3 nucleotides are TGTGCCAGCAGCCCATGGCGGGGGACCAGTGATGAGCAGTTCTTC. Its protein is CASSPWRGTSDEQFF.

The J gene is TRBJ1-1, the V gene TRBV7-9; a possible D gene is TRBD1 (5 bases). Germline V gene sequence: CDR1 SEHNR, CDR2 FQNEAQ (reference sequence). Trimming removed 4 bases at V and 1 base at J, with 13 bases between. The CDR3 length is 15 residues. The CDR3 DNA is TGTGCCAGCAGCTCGACCGGGACTGCGAACACTGAAGCTTTCTTT. It codes for CASSSTGTANTEAFF.

The CDR3 is CASSFRGSREYEQYF. For the CDR3, the DNA is TGCGCCAGCAGCTTTAGAGGGTCCCGTGAATACGAGCAGTACTTC. The gene calls are TRBV4-3 and TRBJ2-7, with TRBD2 as a possible D gene (5 bases). Trimming took 5 bases from V and 4 from J, leaving 18 bases between them. The CDR3 has 15 amino acids. CDR1 and CDR2 from the germline V gene are LGHNA and YSLEER.

J is TRBJ2-1 and V is TRBV5-1, with TRBD1 identical over 7 bases. The CDR3 runs to 14 residues. Trimming cost V 4 bases and J 4 bases; bases outside gene matches: 5. Germline V gives CDR1 SGHRS, CDR2 YFSETQ. CDR3 residues: CASSIGQVYNEQFF. The CDR3 region has the DNA TGCGCCAGCAGCATCGGACAGGTGTACAATGAGCAGTTCTTC.

The CDR3 coding sequence is TGTGCCAGCAGCTTGAGAGGGAATCAGCCCCAGCATTTT. The encoded protein is CASSLRGNQPQHF. The genes are TRBV5-6 and TRBJ1-5; D call uncertain. Germline CDR1 is SGHDT and CDR2 is YYEEEE. The CDR3 consists of 13 residues. With 1 base removed from V and 4 bases from J, the gap between germline ends came to 6 bases. Full variable domain (missing parts from reference TRBV5-6 and TRBJ1-5): DAGVTQSPTHLIKTRGQQVTLRCSPKSGHDTVSWYQQALGQGPQFIFQYYEEEERQRGNFPDRFSGHQFPNYSSELNVNALLLGDSALYLCASSLRGNQPQHFGDGTRLSIL.

In nucleotides, the CDR3 is TGTGCCAGCAGCTTAGCGCGGAGTGACGAGCAGTACTTC. Translating it yields CASSLARSDEQYF. The V gene is TRBV7-9, the J gene TRBJ2-7; D remains ambiguous. Germline CDR1 and CDR2: SEHNR and FQNEAQ (reference sequence). The V end lost 0 bases, the J end lost 5 bases, and 8 bases lay between the germline ends. The CDR3 covers 13 residues.

V and J are TRBV27 and TRBJ2-3, with 13 positions matching TRBD2. The CDR3 is made up of 16 amino acids. Germline V CDR1 and CDR2: MNHEY, SMNVEV (reference sequence). V gave up 5 bases and J gave up 6 bases; unmatched junction bases: 8. The CDR3 sequence is CASSTPLAGGVDTQYF. In DNA, the CDR3 is TGTGCCAGCAGTACCCCACTAGCGGGAGGGGTGGATACGCAGTATTTT.

The chain carries TRBV6-1 and TRBJ2-7, with D uncertain. This CDR3 contains 12 residues. Looked up from germline, CDR1 is MNHNS and CDR2 is SASEGT. V lost 4 bases and J lost 7, with 11 bases in between. CDR3 amino acids: CASSVAGPEQYF. CDR3 nucleotides: TGTGCCAGCAGTGTTGCTGGGCCGGAGCAGTACTTC.

The CDR3 is CATSRDLDYEQYF. CDR3 coding DNA: TGTGCCACCAGCAGAGATCTTGACTACGAGCAGTACTTC. The genes are TRBV15 and TRBJ2-5, with no clear D. The closer fit of TRBJ2-7 to the DNA end suggests the J call may be wrong. This CDR3 has 13 amino acids. The germline CDR1 and CDR2 sequences are LNHNV and YYDKDF (reference sequence).

The rearrangement links TRBV5-4 to TRBJ2-3; 8 bases are a match to TRBD2. The CDR3 has 15 amino acids. V dropped 4 bases and J dropped 2; count of bases not matched to a gene: 6. Germline V gene data show CDR1 as SGHNT and CDR2 as YYREEE (reference sequence). CDR3 residues: CASSRAGGHTDTQYF. CDR3 DNA sequence: TGTGCCAGCAGCCGCGCGGGAGGCCACACAGATACGCAGTATTTT.

V and J are TRBV15 and TRBJ2-7, with 11 bases lining up with TRBD1. The V gene's germline CDR1 is LNHNV and CDR2 YYDKDF (reference sequence). Trimming at V came to 3 bases and at J to 5 bases, leaving 9 bases not matched to a gene. This CDR3 is 16 amino acids long. The chain's CDR3 is CATSRTTGTGGDEQYF. The CDR3 DNA follows: TGTGCCACCAGCAGGACAACCGGGACAGGGGGAGACGAGCAGTACTTC.